The sequence of this T cell receptor (beta chain) was determined in a study of CD8+CD57+ T cells in acquired aplastic anemia. Study in general: Sorted CD4+ and CD8+ cells gave an average of roughly 3.2 ug of DNA. For CD4+ cells, healthy donors had an average of roughly 11 million reads.

It was genomic DNA that served as the template for profiling TCR beta VDJ and CDR3. Each CDR3 protein gets one entry after TCRdb re-called the reads with MiXCR. Counted here are about 70,000 distinct CDR3 sequences, 45% to 55% occurring once; the ten biggest clones make up about 9%. With respect to this clonotype: The antigen remains unidentified.

Study observations and caveats: Significant differences in CD8+ Simpson's diversity were not observed between patients and controls. Patients and controls were found to share twenty-nine CD8+ CDR3 sequences.

Germline V gene lookup returns CDR1 LNHDA and CDR2 SQIVND (reference sequence). V was pared by 3 bases and J by 5 bases, with 10 bases between. The CDR3 spans 14 residues. The clonotype was recovered from a human donor in good health, serving as a control. J is TRBJ1-4 and V is TRBV19, with D hard to call. The sample consisted of sorted CD4+, CD8+, or CD8+CD57+ T cells (not recorded which) from PBMCs. DNA of the CDR3: TGTGCCAGTAGTATCTGGGGTCCCAATGAAAAACTGTTTTTT. Its translation: CASSIWGPNEKLFF. The entire variable domain, with the rest obtained from reference TRBV19 and TRBJ1-4, is as follows: DGGITQSPKYLFRKEGQNVTLSCEQNLNHDAMYWYRQDPGQGLRLIYYSQIVNDFQKGDIAEGYSVSREKKESFPLTVTSAQKNPTAFYLCASSIWGPNEKLFFGSGTQLSVL.